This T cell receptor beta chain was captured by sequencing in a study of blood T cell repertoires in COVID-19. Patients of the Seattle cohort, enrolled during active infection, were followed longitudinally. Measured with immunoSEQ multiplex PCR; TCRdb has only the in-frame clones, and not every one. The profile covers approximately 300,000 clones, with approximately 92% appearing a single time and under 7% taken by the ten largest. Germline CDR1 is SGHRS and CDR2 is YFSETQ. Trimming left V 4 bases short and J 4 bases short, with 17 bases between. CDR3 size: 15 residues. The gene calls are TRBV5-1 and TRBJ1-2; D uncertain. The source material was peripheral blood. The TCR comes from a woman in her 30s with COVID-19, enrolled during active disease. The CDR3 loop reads CASSPSASGTYGYTF. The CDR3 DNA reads TGCGCCAGCAGCCCCTCGGCGAGCGGAACCTATGGCTACACCTTC.